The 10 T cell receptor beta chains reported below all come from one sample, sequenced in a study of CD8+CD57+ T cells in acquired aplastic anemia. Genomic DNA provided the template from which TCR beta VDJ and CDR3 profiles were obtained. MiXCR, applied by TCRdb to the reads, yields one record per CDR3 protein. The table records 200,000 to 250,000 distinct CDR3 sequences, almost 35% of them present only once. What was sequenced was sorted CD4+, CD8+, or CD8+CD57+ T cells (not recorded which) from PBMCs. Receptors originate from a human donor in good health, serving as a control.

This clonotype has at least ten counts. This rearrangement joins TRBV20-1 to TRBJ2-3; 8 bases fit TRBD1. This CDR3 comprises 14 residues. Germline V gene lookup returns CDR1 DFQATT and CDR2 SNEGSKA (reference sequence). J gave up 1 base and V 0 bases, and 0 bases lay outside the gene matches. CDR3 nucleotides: TGCAGTGCTAGAGACAGGGGGCGCACAGATACGCAGTATTTT. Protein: CSARDRGRTDTQYF.

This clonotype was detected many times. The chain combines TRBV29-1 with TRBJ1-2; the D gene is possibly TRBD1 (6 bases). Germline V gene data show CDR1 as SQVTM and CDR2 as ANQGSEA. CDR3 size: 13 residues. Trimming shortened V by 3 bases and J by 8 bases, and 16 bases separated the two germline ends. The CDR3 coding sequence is TGCAGCGTTGACGGTTACAGGGCTCGAGGCTACACCTTC. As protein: CSVDGYRARGYTF.

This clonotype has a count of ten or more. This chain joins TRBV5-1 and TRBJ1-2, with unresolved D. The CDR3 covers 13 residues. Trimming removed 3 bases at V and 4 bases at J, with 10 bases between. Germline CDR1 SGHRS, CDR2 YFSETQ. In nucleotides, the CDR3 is TGCGCCAGCAGCTCCAACGTAGGCTATGGCTACACCTTC. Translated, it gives CASSSNVGYGYTF. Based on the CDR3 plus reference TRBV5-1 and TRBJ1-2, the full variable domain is KAGVTQTPRYLIKTRGQQVTLSCSPISGHRSVSWYQQTPGQGLQFLFEYFSETQRNKGNFPGRFSGRQFSNSRSEMNVSTLELGDSALYLCASSSNVGYGYTFGSGTRLTVV.

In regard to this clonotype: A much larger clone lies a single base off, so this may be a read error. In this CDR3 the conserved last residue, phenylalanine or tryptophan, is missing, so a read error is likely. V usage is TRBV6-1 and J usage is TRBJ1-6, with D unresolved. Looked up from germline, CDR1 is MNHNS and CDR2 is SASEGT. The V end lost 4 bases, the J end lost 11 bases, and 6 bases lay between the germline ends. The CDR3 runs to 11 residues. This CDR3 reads CASSGVPPLHS. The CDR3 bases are TGTGCCAGCAGTGGGGTGCCACCCCTCCACTCT.

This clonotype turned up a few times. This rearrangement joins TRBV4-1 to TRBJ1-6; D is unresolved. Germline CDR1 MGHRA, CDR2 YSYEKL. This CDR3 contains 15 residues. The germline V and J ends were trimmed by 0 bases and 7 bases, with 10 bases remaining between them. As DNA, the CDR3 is TGCGCCAGCAGCCAAGATGGTACGGTAAATTCACCCCTCCACTTT. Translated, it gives CASSQDGTVNSPLHF.

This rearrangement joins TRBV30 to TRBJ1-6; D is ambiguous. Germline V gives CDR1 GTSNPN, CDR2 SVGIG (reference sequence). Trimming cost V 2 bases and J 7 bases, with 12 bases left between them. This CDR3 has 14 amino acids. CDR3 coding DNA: TGTGCCTGGAGTTTGGGTATCGGCAATTCACCCCTCCACTTT. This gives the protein CAWSLGIGNSPLHF.

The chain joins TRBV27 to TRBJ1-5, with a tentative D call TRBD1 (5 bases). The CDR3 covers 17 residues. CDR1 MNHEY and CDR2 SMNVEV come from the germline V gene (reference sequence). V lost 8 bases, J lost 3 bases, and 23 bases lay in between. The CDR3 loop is CASCPSPVRGINQPQHF. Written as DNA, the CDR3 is TGTGCCAGCTGCCCCAGCCCTGTGAGGGGAATCAATCAGCCCCAGCATTTT.

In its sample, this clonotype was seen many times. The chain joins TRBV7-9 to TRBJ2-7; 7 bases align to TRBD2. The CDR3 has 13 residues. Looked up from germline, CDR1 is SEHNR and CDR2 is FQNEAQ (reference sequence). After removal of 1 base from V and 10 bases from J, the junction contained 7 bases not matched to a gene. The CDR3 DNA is TGTGCCAGCAGCTTAGGGGAGGGGACCCTTCAGTACTTC. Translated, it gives CASSLGEGTLQYF.

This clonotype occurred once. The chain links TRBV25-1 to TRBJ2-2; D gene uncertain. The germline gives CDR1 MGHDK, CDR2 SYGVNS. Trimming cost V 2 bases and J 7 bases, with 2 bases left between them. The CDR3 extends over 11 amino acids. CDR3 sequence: CASSEGGELFF. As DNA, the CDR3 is TGTGCCAGCAGTGAAGGCGGGGAGCTGTTTTTT.

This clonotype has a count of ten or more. CDR3 residues: CASSRALGTVYNEQFF. Written as DNA, the CDR3 is TGTGCCAGTAGTAGGGCGCTAGGGACGGTTTACAATGAGCAGTTCTTC. The chain has TRBV19 and TRBJ2-1, with D perhaps assigned TRBD1 or TRBD2 (5 bases each). This CDR3 is 16 amino acids long. Germline CDR1 and CDR2: LNHDA and SQIVND (reference sequence). The V end was cut by 4 bases, the J end by 4 bases, with 17 bases between.